A single sample gave rise to the 9 T cell receptor beta chains below, sequenced in a study of vaccination and CD4 T cells after COVID-19. No cognate antigen is known for these TCRs. Treatment indicated: roughly 11-day PBMC culture with coronavirus spike peptide pools or control peptides (ViraFEST assay). Cultured CD4+ T-cell DNA underwent Oncomine TCR Beta short-read sequencing. TCRdb re-analysed the PCR reads in MiXCR, keeping a single row per CDR3 protein. The table shows some 10,000 distinct CDR3 sequences, with approximately 57% occurring only once. Sequenced sample: CD4+ T cells from blood, cultured in vitro. The source is a human donor who had recovered from COVID-19.

The CDR3 loop is CASRELSGANVLTF. In nucleotides, the CDR3 is TGTGCCAGCCGGGAGCTCTCTGGGGCCAACGTCCTGACTTTC. The genes are TRBV19 and TRBJ2-6; D might be TRBD2 (6 bases). This CDR3 spans 14 amino acids. Between the trimmed V and J ends, which lost 9 bases and 0 bases, there was a span of 9 bases. Germline V gene sequence: CDR1 LNHDA, CDR2 SQIVND (reference sequence).

Turning to this clonotype: One end of the junction does not line up with germline, which may come from a read error. The V gene is TRBV7-9, the J gene TRBJ1-5, with TRBD1 matching 7 bases. The germline CDR1 and CDR2 sequences are SEHNR and FQNEAQ (reference sequence). The CDR3 sequence is 14 residues long. As DNA, the CDR3 is TGTGCCAGCAGTTTAGGGACAGACAATCGGCCCCAGCATTTT. Translating it yields CASSLGTDNRPQHF.

The CDR3 loop reads CASSYSGGRITGIQYF. The DNA of the CDR3 is TGTGCCAGCAGTTACTCGGGGGGGCGCATCACCGGCATTCAGTACTTC. The J gene is TRBJ2-4, the V gene TRBV6-5; a weak D match, TRBD2 (7 bases). Germline V gene data show CDR1 as MNHEY and CDR2 as SVGAGI. The V end lost 0 bases, the J end lost 9 bases, and 18 bases lay between the germline ends. The CDR3 is 16 residues long.

Here the CDR3 DNA reads TGTGCCACCAGTGATCGGACCGGGACAGGGGTTTTAGGTGGGGAGCTGTTTTTT. It codes for CATSDRTGTGVLGGELFF. This chain uses TRBV24-1 with TRBJ2-2, with TRBD1 matching over 10 bases. The CDR3 totals 18 residues. Trimming at V came to 3 bases and at J to 8 bases, leaving 14 bases not matched to a gene. Germline values: CDR1 KGHDR, CDR2 SFDVKD.

The gene calls are TRBV7-2 and TRBJ2-3; D is undetermined. The V gene's germline CDR1 is SGHTA and CDR2 FQGNSA. Trimming cost V 3 bases and J 2 bases, with 3 bases left between them. The CDR3 totals 12 residues. In DNA, the CDR3 is TGTGCCAGCAGCTTGGACACAGATACGCAGTATTTT. It codes for CASSLDTDTQYF. Based on the CDR3 plus reference TRBV7-2 and TRBJ2-3, the full variable domain is GAGVSQSPSNKVTEKGKDVELRCDPISGHTALYWYRQSLGQGLEFLIYFQGNSAPDKSGLPSDRFSAERTGGSVSTLTIQRTQQEDSAVYLCASSLDTDTQYFGPGTRLTVL.

The chain couples TRBV7-2 to TRBJ1-2, with D perhaps matching TRBD1 (5 bases). CDR3 length equals 14 residues. Germline loops: CDR1 SGHTA, CDR2 FQGNSA. Trimming stripped 5 bases from V and 8 bases from J, with 18 bases between. The CDR3 protein is CASSQGTGGTGYTF. The CDR3 region has the DNA TGTGCCAGCAGCCAAGGGACGGGGGGGACCGGCTACACCTTC.

The chain joins TRBV7-9 to TRBJ2-5, with 13 bases fitting TRBD2. Germline-derived CDR1 and CDR2 are SEHNR and FQNEAQ (reference sequence). After removal of 1 base from V and 1 base from J, the junction contained 9 bases not matched to a gene. The CDR3 sequence is 19 residues long. The CDR3 DNA reads TGTGCCAGCAGCTTAGGGACTAGCGGGAGTTTTGGTCGCCAAGAGACCCAGTACTTC. Its protein product is CASSLGTSGSFGRQETQYF.

The rearrangement uses TRBV15 and TRBJ1-1; D gene ambiguous. Trimming removed 1 base from V and 3 bases from J, with 6 bases in between. This CDR3 is 13 amino acids long. Germline loops: CDR1 LNHNV, CDR2 YYDKDF (reference sequence). CDR3 DNA sequence: TGTGCCACCAGCAGAGGGAGGGACACTGAAGCTTTCTTT. Translating gives CATSRGRDTEAFF.

The CDR3, as DNA: TGTGCCAGCAGTTTTAGCGGGAGAGGGGATGAGCAGTTCTTC. Translation gives CASSFSGRGDEQFF. V is TRBV27 and J is TRBJ2-1; 9 bases match TRBD2. The germline gives CDR1 MNHEY, CDR2 SMNVEV (reference sequence). Trimming at V came to 3 bases and at J to 8 bases, leaving 5 bases not matched to a gene. The CDR3 is made up of 14 amino acids.